This is a list of T cell receptor beta chains from one sample in a study of T cells in Graves' hyperthyroidism and ophthalmopathy. One entry per CDR3 protein results from TCRdb running MiXCR on the multiplex PCR reads. The sample includes about 600,000 distinct CDR3 sequences, approximately 15% of them seen just once. Sequencing input: blood. Receptors originate from a woman between 18 and 29 years old with Graves' ophthalmopathy. CDR3s include the opening cysteine and the closing phenylalanine or tryptophan. The D gene is left open where the match is weak. The listing skips clone size in some rows; elsewhere it reads once, few, many or a size class.

d_gene	v_gene	j_gene	abundance	CDR3aa	CDR3nt
NA	TRBV9	TRBJ2-3	NA	CASSVAQPGTQYF	TGTGCCAGCAGCGTAGCCCAGCCTGGGACGCAGTATTTT
NA	TRBV5-5	TRBJ2-1	NA	CASSSNDASSYNEQFF	TGTGCCAGCAGCTCAAATGACGCAAGCTCCTACAATGAGCAGTTCTTC
NA	TRBV27	TRBJ2-1	many	CASSIRGAYYNEQFF	TGTGCCAGCAGTATAAGGGGGGCCTACTACAATGAGCAGTTCTTC
NA	TRBV28	TRBJ2-7	few	CASSFSQVYEQYF	TGTGCCAGCAGTTTTAGCCAGGTATACGAGCAGTACTTC
TRBD1	TRBV5-1	TRBJ2-3	many	CASSPLGGQGSTDTQYF	TGCGCCAGCAGCCCCCTGGGGGGACAGGGTTCCACAGATACGCAGTATTTT
NA	TRBV27	TRBJ2-2	many	CASMYRAGELFF	TGTGCCAGCATGTATCGGGCCGGGGAGCTGTTTTTT
TRBD1	TRBV2	TRBJ1-2	NA	CANSFPGQGINYGYTF	TGTGCCAACAGCTTTCCGGGACAGGGGATTAACTATGGCTACACCTTC
NA	TRBV28	TRBJ2-2	NA	CASKGSTWGNTGELFF	TGTGCCAGCAAGGGGAGTACGTGGGGGAACACCGGGGAGCTGTTTTTT
TRBD1	TRBV5-8	TRBJ1-2	many	CASSRGGDYGYTF	TGTGCCAGCAGCCGAGGGGGCGACTATGGCTACACCTTC
NA	TRBV20-1	TRBJ1-4	few	CSARDMANEKLFF	TGCAGTGCTAGAGATATGGCTAATGAAAAACTGTTTTTT
NA	TRBV9	TRBJ2-7	NA	CASSVDRAQSTYEQYF	TGTGCCAGCAGCGTAGACCGGGCCCAGAGCACCTACGAGCAGTACTTC
TRBD2	TRBV4-1	TRBJ2-2	NA	CASSQPTSGKNTGELFF	TGCGCCAGCAGCCAACCGACTAGCGGGAAAAACACCGGGGAGCTGTTTTTT
TRBD2	TRBV5-4	TRBJ2-2	NA	CASSLAIAGGPTGELFF	TGTGCCAGCAGCTTGGCCATAGCGGGGGGACCCACCGGGGAGCTGTTTTTT
TRBD2	TRBV28	TRBJ2-1	NA	CASGGGEVYNGQFF	TGTGCCAGCGGTGGGGGGGAAGTATACAATGGGCAGTTCTTC
TRBD2	TRBV10-3	TRBJ2-7	NA	CAISEVSGSLIVPEQYF	TGTGCCATCAGTGAAGTTAGCGGGAGTTTAATTGTACCTGAGCAGTACTTC
NA	TRBV27	TRBJ1-6	NA	CASSWGSQGYSPLHF	TGTGCCAGCAGTTGGGGGTCACAGGGTTATTCACCCCTCCACTTT
NA	TRBV12-3/TRBV12-4	TRBJ2-7	many	CASSSQVGFSAIYEQYF	TGTGCCAGCAGTTCACAGGTCGGTTTCTCGGCGATCTACGAGCAGTACTTC
TRBD1	TRBV20-1	TRBJ2-7	many	CSARRPPGQGHYEQYF	TGCAGTGCTAGGAGGCCTCCGGGACAGGGACACTACGAGCAGTACTTC
NA	TRBV2	TRBJ1-5	many	CASRGNQPQHF	TGTGCCAGCAGAGGAAATCAGCCCCAGCATTTT
NA	TRBV6-1	TRBJ2-3	NA	CASSWGAGGDTDTQYF	TGTGCCAGCAGTTGGGGGGCAGGGGGAGACACAGATACGCAGTATTTT
NA	TRBV7-8	TRBJ1-2	many	CASSFLAQAKKDGYTF	TGTGCCAGCAGCTTTCTCGCCCAGGCCAAGAAGGATGGCTACACCTTC
NA	TRBV6-2/TRBV6-3	TRBJ2-4	NA	CASSYGPPSQGAKNIQYF	TGTGCCAGCAGTTACGGTCCTCCTTCCCAGGGAGCCAAAAACATTCAGTACTTC
NA	TRBV2	TRBJ2-1	NA	CASSEFDYYNEQFF	TGTGCCAGCAGTGAATTTGACTATTACAATGAGCAGTTCTTC
TRBD2	TRBV19	TRBJ2-3	many	CASSRPTWTSGDTDTQYF	TGTGCCAGTAGTCGGCCCACATGGACTAGCGGAGACACAGATACGCAGTATTTT
NA	TRBV7-6	TRBJ2-2	few	CASRFPGTSNTGELFF	TGTGCCAGCAGATTTCCCGGGACTTCGAACACCGGGGAGCTGTTTTTT
NA	TRBV20-1	TRBJ1-5	many	CSATSTGIPNQPQHF	TGCAGTGCTACTTCTACCGGGATCCCCAATCAGCCCCAGCATTTT
NA	TRBV20-1	TRBJ1-2	NA	CSARPTNYGYTF	TGCAGTGCTCGGCCGACTAACTATGGCTACACCTTC
NA	TRBV27	TRBJ2-3	many	CATLTSSTDTQYF	TGTGCCACCCTCACCTCTAGCACAGATACGCAGTATTTT
NA	TRBV5-1	TRBJ2-5	NA	CASSLARGGQETQYF	TGCGCCAGCAGCTTGGCGAGGGGGGGCCAAGAGACCCAGTACTTC
TRBD2	TRBV2	TRBJ2-7	NA	CASDGGTSGRYRPNEQYF	TGTGCCAGCGACGGCGGGACTAGCGGGAGATATCGACCAAACGAGCAGTACTTC
TRBD1	TRBV11-1	TRBJ2-1	NA	CASSHPGQGPYNEQFF	TGTGCCAGCAGCCATCCCGGACAGGGGCCTTACAATGAGCAGTTCTTC
NA	TRBV11-3	TRBJ2-3	many	CASSTRGPSTDTQYF	TGTGCCAGCAGCACCCGGGGGCCCTCCACAGATACGCAGTATTTT
TRBD2	TRBV11-3	TRBJ2-2	many	CASSLVAGDDTGELFF	TGTGCCAGCAGCTTAGTAGCGGGAGACGACACCGGGGAGCTGTTTTTT
NA	TRBV6-2/TRBV6-3	TRBJ2-7	many	CASSPSAREQYF	TGTGCCAGCAGTCCTTCCGCCCGCGAGCAGTACTTC
NA	TRBV7-9	TRBJ2-7	few	CASSLDREGRAF	TGTGCCAGCAGCCTAGACAGGGAGGGGCGGGCCTTC
NA	TRBV3-1	TRBJ2-7	NA	CASSQAGRLAYEQYF	TGTGCCAGCAGCCAAGCCGGGCGTCTAGCCTACGAGCAGTACTTC
NA	TRBV12-3/TRBV12-4	TRBJ2-5	many	CASSYRAWGETQYF	TGTGCCAGCAGCTACAGGGCATGGGGAGAGACCCAGTACTTC
NA	TRBV28	TRBJ1-5	many	CASSSAPQAQPQHF	TGTGCCAGCAGTTCAGCCCCCCAGGCTCAGCCCCAGCATTTT
NA	TRBV7-8	TRBJ1-4	many	CASSLASGGTNEKLFF	TGTGCCAGCAGCTTAGCCTCGGGGGGAACTAATGAAAAACTGTTTTTT
TRBD1	TRBV30	TRBJ1-1	many	CAWSYRQGRATEAFF	TGTGCCTGGAGTTACCGACAGGGGCGAGCCACTGAAGCTTTCTTT
TRBD1	TRBV11-2	TRBJ2-7	NA	CASSSLQGNPYEQYF	TGTGCCAGCAGCTCGCTACAGGGGAACCCCTACGAGCAGTACTTC
NA	TRBV7-9	TRBJ1-2	NA	CASSLVALTPYGYTF	TGTGCCAGCAGCTTAGTGGCTTTAACCCCTTATGGCTACACCTTC
NA	TRBV12-3/TRBV12-4	TRBJ2-3	many	CASSLRETSTDTQYF	TGTGCCAGCAGTCTCAGGGAAACCAGCACAGATACGCAGTATTTT
NA	TRBV7-3	TRBJ2-2	many	CASSLTGWGTGELFF	TGTGCCAGCAGCTTAACGGGGTGGGGAACCGGGGAGCTGTTTTTT
NA	TRBV6-1	TRBJ1-1	many	CASSEIGSSEAFF	TGTGCCAGCAGTGAGATAGGGTCATCTGAAGCTTTCTTT
TRBD2	TRBV19	TRBJ2-1	few	CATATMSGRGNEQFF	TGTGCCACTGCGACTATGAGCGGGAGGGGTAATGAGCAGTTCTTC
TRBD1	TRBV7-3	TRBJ2-3	many	CASSQTGDSTDTQYF	TGTGCCAGCAGCCAAACAGGGGATTCGACAGATACGCAGTATTTT
NA	TRBV30	TRBJ2-1	many	CAWAAAVNNEQFF	TGTGCCTGGGCTGCAGCGGTGAACAATGAGCAGTTCTTC
TRBD2	TRBV3-1	TRBJ2-7	many	CASSPGLGTSYEQYF	TGTGCCAGCAGCCCGGGACTAGGGACTTCCTACGAGCAGTACTTC
NA	TRBV12-3/TRBV12-4	TRBJ2-3	many	CASSLMEGGTQYF	TGTGCCAGCAGTTTAATGGAGGGAGGTACGCAGTATTTT
TRBD1	TRBV7-3	TRBJ2-2	NA	CASSLTGQPLVF	TGTGCCAGCAGCTTAACGGGACAGCCCCTCGTTTTT
TRBD1	TRBV28	TRBJ1-4	NA	CASSQISTGGFEKLFF	TGTGCCAGCAGTCAAATTTCGACAGGGGGCTTTGAAAAACTGTTTTTT
TRBD1	TRBV3-1	TRBJ2-6	many	CASSQVTGGSGANVLTF	TGTGCCAGCAGCCAAGTCACAGGGGGCTCTGGGGCCAACGTCCTGACTTTC
NA	TRBV9	TRBJ2-7	many	CASSGRDLSYEQYF	TGTGCCAGCAGCGGCAGGGACCTCTCCTACGAGCAGTACTTC
TRBD1	TRBV12-3/TRBV12-4	TRBJ1-2	many	CASSLPRDSSYGYTF	TGTGCCAGCAGTTTACCGCGGGACAGTTCCTATGGCTACACCTTC